This entry describes one TCR beta chain. Its antigen is still unknown. Nothing much larger sits one base from this clone, and base qualities are not available. The sample is drawn from a study of CXCR4 blockade with PD-1 therapy in pancreatic cancer (dated by TCRdb to the late 2010s). Regarding the study in general: Multiplex immunohistochemistry and TCRbeta immunosequencing of resected pancreatic ductal adenocarcinoma were combined in the study with ex vivo slice culture in which PD-1 and CXCR4 blockade were tested. Two geographically distinct regions were TCR-sequenced from each of about six tumors to assess intratumoral heterogeneity.

The immunoSEQ Assay at Adaptive Biotechnologies was used to immunosequence TCRbeta CDR3 regions from the extracted DNA. The source study handled its data this way. To quantify the absolute abundance of each unique TCRbeta CDR3, sequences were collapsed and filtered. Clonality was defined as 1 minus Pielou's evenness, computed on productive in-frame rearrangements only. For regional overlap, the top 100 nucleotide rearrangements were followed across paired samples, and the Morisita index was used to compare paired samples against unrelated samples. Convergence of nucleotide rearrangements onto identical amino acid sequences was assessed with the immunoSEQ Rearrangement Details tool. In its TCRdb copy, this immuneACCESS table keeps in-frame sequences only and misses some clones. Where compared with another copy, unresolved V genes explain less than half of these, and the others have no known cause. The V and J calls and clone size are taken from that table; D and trimming were inferred from the DNA. This sample has about 1,700 clones in its table, and around 39% of those were observed once. The biggest ten clones account for around 15% of the sample.

The CDR3, from cysteine to phenylalanine, totals 13 residues. Here the CDR3 DNA is all that survives: 39 bases in frame from base 1. CDR1 MNHGY and CDR2 SAAAGT are derived from the germline V gene. V loses 8 bases, J loses 4 bases, and the germline ends lie 15 bases apart. The research as a whole found: Clonal expansion was observed in tumors, with a mean productive clonality of approximately 0.13 compared with roughly 0.047 in healthy blood, but no correlation between clonality and survival was found. Only TCRbeta chains were sequenced, so true antigen-specificity overlap of convergent dominant clones remained unconfirmed pending paired alpha-beta single-cell sequencing. The frequency of each amino acid clone correlated strongly with the number of distinct nucleotide rearrangements encoding that clone, suggesting convergent selection driven by common tumor antigens.

The archived tumor blocks came from patients who had not received neoadjuvant therapy before resection. In the preserved-tissue arm, the study used roughly 33 surgical resection samples taken from more than 20 pancreatic ductal adenocarcinoma patients who had not previously been treated. For the resection arm, DNA was extracted from ten 5-micron curls of FFPE tumor adjacent to the multiplex immunohistochemistry slide. The material sequenced was tumor tissue. The chain links TRBV6-8 with TRBJ2-7, with TRBD2 tentatively as D gene (5 bases match). The sequence came from a human donor with pancreatic ductal adenocarcinoma. CDR3 reads: CASDAGGPYEQYF. The sequence in DNA is TGTGCCAGCGACGCGGGTGGACCTTACGAGCAGTACTTC.